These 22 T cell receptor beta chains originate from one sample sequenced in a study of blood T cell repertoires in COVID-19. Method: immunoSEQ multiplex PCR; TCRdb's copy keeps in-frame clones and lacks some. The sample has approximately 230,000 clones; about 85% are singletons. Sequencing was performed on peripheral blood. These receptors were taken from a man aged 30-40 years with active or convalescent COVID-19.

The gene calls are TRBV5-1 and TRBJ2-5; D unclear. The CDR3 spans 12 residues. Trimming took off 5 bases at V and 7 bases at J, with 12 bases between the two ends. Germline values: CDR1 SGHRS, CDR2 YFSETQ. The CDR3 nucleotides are TGCGCCAGCAGTTCCTGGCTTGGGACCCAGTACTTC. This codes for CASSSWLGTQYF. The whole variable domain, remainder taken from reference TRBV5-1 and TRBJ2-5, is KAGVTQTPRYLIKTRGQQVTLSCSPISGHRSVSWYQQTPGQGLQFLFEYFSETQRNKGNFPGRFSGRQFSNSRSEMNVSTLELGDSALYLCASSSWLGTQYFGPGTRLLVL.

CDR3 loop: CASSLASGGTDTQYF. CDR3 coding DNA: TGTGCCAGCAGCTTGGCTAGCGGAGGCACAGATACGCAGTATTTT. The chain employs TRBV7-6 and TRBJ2-3; the match to TRBD2 covers 7 bases. From germline, CDR1 is SGHVS and CDR2 FNYEAQ. V dropped 3 bases and J dropped 1; count of bases not matched to a gene: 4. CDR3 length: 15 residues.

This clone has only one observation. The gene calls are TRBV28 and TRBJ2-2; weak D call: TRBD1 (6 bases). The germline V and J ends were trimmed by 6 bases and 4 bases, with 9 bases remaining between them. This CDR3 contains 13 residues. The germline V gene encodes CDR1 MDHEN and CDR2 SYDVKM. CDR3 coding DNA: TGTGCCAGCAGGGACAGTACCACCGGGGAGCTGTTTTTT. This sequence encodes CASRDSTTGELFF.

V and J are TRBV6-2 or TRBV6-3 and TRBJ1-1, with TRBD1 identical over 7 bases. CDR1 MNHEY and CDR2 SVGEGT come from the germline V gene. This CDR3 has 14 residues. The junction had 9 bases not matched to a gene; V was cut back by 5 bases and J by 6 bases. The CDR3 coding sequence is TGTGCCAGCAGTCCACAGGGGAGTGGTTCTGAAGCTTTCTTT. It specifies CASSPQGSGSEAFF.

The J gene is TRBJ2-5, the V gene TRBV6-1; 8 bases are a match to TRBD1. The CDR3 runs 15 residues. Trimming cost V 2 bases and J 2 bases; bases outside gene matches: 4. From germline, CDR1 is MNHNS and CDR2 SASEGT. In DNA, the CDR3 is TGTGCCAGCAGTGAAACAAGGACAGGGCAAGAGACCCAGTACTTC. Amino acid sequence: CASSETRTGQETQYF.

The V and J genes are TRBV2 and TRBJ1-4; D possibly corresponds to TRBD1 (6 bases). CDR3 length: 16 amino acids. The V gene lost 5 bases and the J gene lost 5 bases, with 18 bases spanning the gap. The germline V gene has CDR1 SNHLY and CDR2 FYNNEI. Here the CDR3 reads CASSRRDTTKNEKLFF. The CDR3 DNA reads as TGTGCCAGCAGTCGTCGGGACACTACTAAAAATGAAAAACTGTTTTTT.

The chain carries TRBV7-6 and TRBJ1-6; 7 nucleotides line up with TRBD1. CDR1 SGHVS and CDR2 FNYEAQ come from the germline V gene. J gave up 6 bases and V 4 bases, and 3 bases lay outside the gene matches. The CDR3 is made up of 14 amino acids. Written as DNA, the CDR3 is TGTGCCAGCAGCTGGCAGGGGGGTAATTCACCCCTCCACTTT. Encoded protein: CASSWQGGNSPLHF.

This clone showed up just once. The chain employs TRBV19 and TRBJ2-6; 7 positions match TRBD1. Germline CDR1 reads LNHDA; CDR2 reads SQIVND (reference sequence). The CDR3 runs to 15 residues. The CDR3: CTTSQGVLGANVLTF. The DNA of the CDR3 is TGTACCACTTCCCAGGGGGTATTGGGGGCCAACGTCCTGACTTTC. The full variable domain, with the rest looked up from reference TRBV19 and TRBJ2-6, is DGGITQSPKYLFRKEGQNVTLSCEQNLNHDAMYWYRQDPGQGLRLIYYSQIVNDFQKGDIAEGYSVSREKKESFPLTVTSAQKNPTAFYLCTTSQGVLGANVLTFGAGSRLTVL.

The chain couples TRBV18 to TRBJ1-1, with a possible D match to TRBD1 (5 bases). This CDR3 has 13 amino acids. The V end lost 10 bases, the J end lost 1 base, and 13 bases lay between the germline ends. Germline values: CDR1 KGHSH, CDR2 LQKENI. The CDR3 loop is CATRQGENTEAFF. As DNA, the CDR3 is TGTGCCACCAGGCAGGGTGAGAACACTGAAGCTTTCTTT.

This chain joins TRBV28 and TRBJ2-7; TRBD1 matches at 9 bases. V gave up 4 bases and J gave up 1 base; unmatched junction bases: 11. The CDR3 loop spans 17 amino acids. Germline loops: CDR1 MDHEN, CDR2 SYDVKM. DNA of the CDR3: TGTGCCAGCAGTTCCCCCCTGGGACAGGGTAGATCCTACGAGCAGTACTTC. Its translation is CASSSPLGQGRSYEQYF.

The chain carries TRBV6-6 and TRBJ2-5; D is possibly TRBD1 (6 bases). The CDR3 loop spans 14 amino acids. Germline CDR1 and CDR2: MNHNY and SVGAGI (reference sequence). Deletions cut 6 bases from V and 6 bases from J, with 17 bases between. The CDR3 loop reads CASSDNRDMKTQYF. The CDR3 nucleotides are TGTGCCAGCAGCGATAACCGGGACATGAAGACCCAGTACTTC.

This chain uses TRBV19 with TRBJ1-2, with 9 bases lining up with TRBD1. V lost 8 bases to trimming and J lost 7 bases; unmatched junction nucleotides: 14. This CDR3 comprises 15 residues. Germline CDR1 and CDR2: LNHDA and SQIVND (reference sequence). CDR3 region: CASGQTGTGYSGYTF. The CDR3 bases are TGTGCCAGTGGCCAGACCGGGACAGGGTACAGTGGCTACACCTTC. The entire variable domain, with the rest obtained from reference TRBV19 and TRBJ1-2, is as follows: DGGITQSPKYLFRKEGQNVTLSCEQNLNHDAMYWYRQDPGQGLRLIYYSQIVNDFQKGDIAEGYSVSREKKESFPLTVTSAQKNPTAFYLCASGQTGTGYSGYTFGSGTRLTVV.

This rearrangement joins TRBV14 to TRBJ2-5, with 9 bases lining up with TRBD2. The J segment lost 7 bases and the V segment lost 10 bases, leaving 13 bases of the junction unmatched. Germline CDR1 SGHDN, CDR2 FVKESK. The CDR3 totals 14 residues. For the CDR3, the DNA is TGTGCCACCTTAGCGGGAGAGGCCTCGGGGACCCAGTACTTC. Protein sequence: CATLAGEASGTQYF.

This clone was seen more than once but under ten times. This CDR3 is CASRAGLADSYEQYF. Here the CDR3 DNA reads TGTGCCAGCAGAGCCGGACTAGCGGATTCCTACGAGCAGTACTTC. This chain uses TRBV6-6 with TRBJ2-7; 10 bases fit TRBD2. Trimming at V came to 6 bases and at J to 1 base, leaving 6 bases not matched to a gene. The CDR3 loop spans 15 amino acids. Germline V gene data show CDR1 as MNHNY and CDR2 as SVGAGI (reference sequence).

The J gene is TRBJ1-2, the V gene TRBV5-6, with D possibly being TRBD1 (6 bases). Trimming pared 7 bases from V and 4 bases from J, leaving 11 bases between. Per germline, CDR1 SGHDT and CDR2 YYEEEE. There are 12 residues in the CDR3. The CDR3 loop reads CASADRSYGYTF. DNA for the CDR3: TGTGCCAGCGCAGACAGGTCCTATGGCTACACCTTC.

This CDR3 reads CASSGQGGDYGYTF. The CDR3 nucleotides read TGTGCCAGCAGTGGTCAGGGTGGGGACTATGGCTACACCTTC. The rearrangement joins TRBV28 to TRBJ1-2; perhaps TRBD1 as D (5 bases). Trimming took off 5 bases at V and 3 bases at J, with 13 bases between the two ends. CDR1 and CDR2 from the germline V gene are MDHEN and SYDVKM. CDR3 length: 14 amino acids.

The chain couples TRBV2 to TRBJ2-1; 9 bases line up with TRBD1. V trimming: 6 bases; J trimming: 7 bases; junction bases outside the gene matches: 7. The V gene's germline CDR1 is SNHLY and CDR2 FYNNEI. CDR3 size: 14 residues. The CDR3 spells CASSDRTGVNEQFF. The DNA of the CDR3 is TGTGCCAGCAGCGACCGGACAGGGGTGAATGAGCAGTTCTTC.

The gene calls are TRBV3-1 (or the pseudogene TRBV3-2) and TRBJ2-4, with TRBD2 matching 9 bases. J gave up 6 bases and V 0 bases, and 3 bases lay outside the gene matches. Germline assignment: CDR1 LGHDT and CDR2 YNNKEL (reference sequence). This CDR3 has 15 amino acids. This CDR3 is CASSQEAGGLNIQYF. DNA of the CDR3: TGTGCCAGCAGCCAAGAAGCGGGAGGCCTAAACATTCAGTACTTC.

Here the CDR3 DNA reads TGCGCCAGCAGTGAAGGGACTAGCGGCGCCTACGAGCAGTACTTC. Its protein is CASSEGTSGAYEQYF. The V and J genes are TRBV10-2 and TRBJ2-7, with 11 bases lining up with TRBD2. CDR1 WSHSY and CDR2 SAAADI come from the germline V gene. The CDR3 has 15 amino acids. V trimming: 3 bases; J trimming: 2 bases; junction bases outside the gene matches: 3.

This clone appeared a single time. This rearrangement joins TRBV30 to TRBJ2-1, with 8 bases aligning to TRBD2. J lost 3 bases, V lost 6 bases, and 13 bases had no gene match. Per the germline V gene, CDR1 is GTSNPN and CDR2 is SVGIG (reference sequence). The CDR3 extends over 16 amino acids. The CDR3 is CACSPGLGQLYNEQFF. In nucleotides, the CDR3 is TGTGCCTGTTCTCCGGGACTAGGCCAACTCTACAATGAGCAGTTCTTC. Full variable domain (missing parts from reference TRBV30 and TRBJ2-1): SQTIHQWPATLVQPVGSPLSLECTVEGTSNPNLYWYRQAAGRGLQLLFYSVGIGQISSEVPQNLSASRPQDRQFILSSKKLLLSDSGFYLCACSPGLGQLYNEQFFGPGTRLTVL.

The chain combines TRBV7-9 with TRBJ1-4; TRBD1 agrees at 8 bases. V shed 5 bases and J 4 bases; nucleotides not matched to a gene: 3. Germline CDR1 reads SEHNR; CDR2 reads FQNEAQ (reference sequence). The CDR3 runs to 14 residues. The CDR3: CASSPGQGNEKLFF. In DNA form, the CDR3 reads TGTGCCAGCAGCCCCGGACAGGGTAATGAAAAACTGTTTTTT.

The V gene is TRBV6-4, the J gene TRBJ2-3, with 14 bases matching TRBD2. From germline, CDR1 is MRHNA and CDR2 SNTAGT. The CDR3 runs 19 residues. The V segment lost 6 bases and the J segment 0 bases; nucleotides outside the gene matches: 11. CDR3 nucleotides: TGTGCCAGCAGCGGGACTAGCGGGGGCTCTAATTCTAGCACAGATACGCAGTATTTT. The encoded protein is CASSGTSGGSNSSTDTQYF.